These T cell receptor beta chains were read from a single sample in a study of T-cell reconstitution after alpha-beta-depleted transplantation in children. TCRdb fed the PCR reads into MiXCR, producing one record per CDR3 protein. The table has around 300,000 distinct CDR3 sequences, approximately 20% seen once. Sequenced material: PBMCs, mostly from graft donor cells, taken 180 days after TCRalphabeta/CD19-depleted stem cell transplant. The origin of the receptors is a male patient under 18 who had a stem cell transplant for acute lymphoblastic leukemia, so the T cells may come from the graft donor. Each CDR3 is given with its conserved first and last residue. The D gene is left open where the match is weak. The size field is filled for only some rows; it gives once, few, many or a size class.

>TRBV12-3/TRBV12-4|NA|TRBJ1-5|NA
CASSHRWGGHSNQPQHF
TGTGCCAGCAGCCACAGATGGGGAGGGCATAGCAATCAGCCCCAGCATTTT
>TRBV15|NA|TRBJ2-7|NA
CATSRAPSPYEQYF
TGTGCCACCAGCAGAGCTCCCTCCCCCTACGAGCAGTACTTC
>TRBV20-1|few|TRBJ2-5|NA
CSGSGRQETQYF
TGCAGCGGGTCGGGGCGTCAAGAGACCCAGTACTTC
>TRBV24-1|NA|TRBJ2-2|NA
CATSSGTTPNTGELFF
TGTGCCACCAGCTCCGGGACAACACCTAACACCGGGGAGCTGTTTTTT
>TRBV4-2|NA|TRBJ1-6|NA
CASSPQSYSLAYNSPLHF
TGTGCCAGCAGCCCGCAAAGTTATTCCTTGGCGTATAATTCACCCCTCCACTTT
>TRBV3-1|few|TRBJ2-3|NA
CASSRRQGKTDTQYF
TGTGCCAGCAGCCGCCGACAAGGGAAGACAGATACGCAGTATTTT
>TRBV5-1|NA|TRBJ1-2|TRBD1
CASSFIQGVNYGYTF
TGCGCCAGCAGCTTCATCCAGGGGGTTAACTATGGCTACACCTTC
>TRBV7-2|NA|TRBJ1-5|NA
CASSSEGGAYNQPQHF
TGTGCCAGCAGCTCCGAAGGGGGAGCCTACAATCAGCCCCAGCATTTT
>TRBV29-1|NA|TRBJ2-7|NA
CSVIGVAQAPGEQYF
TGCAGCGTCATAGGTGTAGCACAGGCCCCTGGTGAGCAGTACTTC
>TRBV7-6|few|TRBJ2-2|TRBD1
CASSLGYRGRTGELFF
TGTGCCAGCAGCTTAGGTTACAGGGGGCGCACCGGGGAGCTGTTTTTT
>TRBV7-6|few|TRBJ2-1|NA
CASSLVPSNEQFF
TGTGCCAGCAGCTTAGTTCCTAGTAATGAGCAGTTCTTC
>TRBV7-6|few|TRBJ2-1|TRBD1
CASSFLPDRAPYNEQFF
TGTGCCAGCAGCTTTCTTCCCGACAGGGCTCCCTACAATGAGCAGTTCTTC
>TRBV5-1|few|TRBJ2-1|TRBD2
CASSLRRLAGYNEQFF
TGCGCCAGCAGCTTGAGGCGGCTAGCGGGGTACAATGAGCAGTTCTTC
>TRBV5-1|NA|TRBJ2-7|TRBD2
CASSTGTSGGAYEQYF
TGCGCCAGCAGCACTGGGACTAGCGGGGGTGCCTACGAGCAGTACTTC
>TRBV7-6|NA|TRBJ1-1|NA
CASSFTASNTEAFF
TGTGCCAGCAGCTTTACAGCTTCGAACACTGAAGCTTTCTTT
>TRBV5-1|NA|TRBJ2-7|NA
CASSHQGSYEQYF
TGCGCCAGCAGCCATCAGGGTTCCTACGAGCAGTACTTC
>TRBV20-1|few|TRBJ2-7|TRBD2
CSAPGLADEQYF
TGCAGTGCTCCTGGACTAGCGGACGAGCAGTACTTC
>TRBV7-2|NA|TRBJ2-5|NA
CASSLDERDETQYF
TGTGCCAGCAGCTTAGACGAGAGGGACGAGACCCAGTACTTC
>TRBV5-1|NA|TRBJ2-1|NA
CASSPDRNYNEQFF
TGCGCCAGCAGCCCGGACAGAAACTACAATGAGCAGTTCTTC
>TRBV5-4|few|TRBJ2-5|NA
CASTRWGQETQYF
TGTGCCAGCACGCGGTGGGGCCAAGAGACCCAGTACTTC
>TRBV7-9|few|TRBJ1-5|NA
CASSLGNPSNQPQHF
TGTGCCAGCAGCCTGGGTAACCCTAGCAATCAGCCCCAGCATTTT
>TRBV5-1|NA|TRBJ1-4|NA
CASRFQGLNEKLFF
TGCGCCAGCAGATTTCAGGGCTTAAACGAAAAACTGTTTTTT
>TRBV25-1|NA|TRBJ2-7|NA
CASSPRARHPYEQYF
TGTGCCAGCAGTCCTCGAGCGAGGCATCCCTACGAGCAGTACTTC
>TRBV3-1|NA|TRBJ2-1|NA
CASTQRAVSYNEQFF
TGTGCCAGCACCCAAAGAGCGGTCTCCTACAATGAGCAGTTCTTC
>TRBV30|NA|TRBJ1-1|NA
CAWSAGTTEAFF
TGTGCCTGGAGTGCAGGGACCACTGAAGCTTTCTTT
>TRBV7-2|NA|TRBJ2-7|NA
CASSLAMNSYEQYF
TGTGCCAGCAGCTTAGCAATGAACTCCTACGAGCAGTACTTC
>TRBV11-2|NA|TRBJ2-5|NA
CASSLVIHRETQYF
TGTGCCAGCAGCTTAGTCATTCACAGGGAGACCCAGTACTTC
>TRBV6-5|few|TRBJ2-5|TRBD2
CASSYRVAGEKETQYF
TGTGCCAGCAGTTATAGGGTAGCGGGAGAGAAGGAGACCCAGTACTTC
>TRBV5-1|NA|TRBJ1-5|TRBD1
CASSLGTSTGGIQPQHF
TGCGCCAGCAGCTTAGGTACCTCGACAGGGGGCATTCAGCCCCAGCATTTT
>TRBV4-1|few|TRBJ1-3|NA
CASSHTFSGNTIYF
TGCGCCAGCAGCCACACGTTCTCTGGAAACACCATATATTTT
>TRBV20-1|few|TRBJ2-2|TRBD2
CSGGGGSPSTGELFF
TGCAGTGGGGGCGGCGGGAGTCCCAGCACCGGGGAGCTGTTTTTT
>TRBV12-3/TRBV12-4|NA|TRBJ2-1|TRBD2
CASSAIRTSGRALRQFF
TGTGCCAGCAGTGCCATACGGACTAGCGGGAGGGCTCTACGGCAGTTCTTC
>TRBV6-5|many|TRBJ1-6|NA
CASSYVRNSPLHF
TGTGCCAGCAGTTACGTCCGAAATTCACCCCTCCACTTT
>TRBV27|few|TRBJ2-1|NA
CASSFILANEQFF
TGTGCCAGCAGTTTTATACTAGCTAATGAGCAGTTCTTC
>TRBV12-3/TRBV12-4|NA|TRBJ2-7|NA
CASSVLRASNEQYF
TGTGCCAGCAGTGTACTCCGGGCCAGCAACGAGCAGTACTTC
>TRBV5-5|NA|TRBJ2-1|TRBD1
CASSRQGYEQFF
TGTGCCAGCAGCCGACAGGGCTATGAGCAGTTCTTC
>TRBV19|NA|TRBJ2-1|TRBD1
CASTTGSYNEQFF
TGTGCCAGTACGACAGGGTCCTACAATGAGCAGTTCTTC
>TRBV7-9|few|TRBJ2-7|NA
CASSLALVADEQYF
TGTGCCAGCAGCTTAGCGCTAGTAGCGGACGAGCAGTACTTC
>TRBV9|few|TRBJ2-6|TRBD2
CASSVVPSGLGGANVLTF
TGTGCCAGCAGCGTAGTACCCTCAGGACTAGGTGGGGCCAACGTCCTGACTTTC
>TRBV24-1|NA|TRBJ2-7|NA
CATSAGPSYEQYF
TGTGCCACCAGTGCGGGGCCGTCCTACGAGCAGTACTTC
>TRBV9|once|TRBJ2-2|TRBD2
CASRGTSFGELFF
TGTGCCAGCAGGGGGACTAGCTTTGGGGAGCTGTTTTTT
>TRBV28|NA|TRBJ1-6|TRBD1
CASSPPRDSNSPLHF
TGTGCCAGCAGCCCCCCCCGGGACAGTAATTCACCCCTCCACTTT
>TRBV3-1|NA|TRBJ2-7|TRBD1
CASSQRTGSAYEQYF
TGCGCCAGCAGCCAACGGACAGGGTCCGCCTACGAGCAGTACTTC
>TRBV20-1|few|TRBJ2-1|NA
CSARVGRVGLQFF
TGCAGTGCTAGAGTCGGCCGCGTCGGCTTGCAGTTCTTC
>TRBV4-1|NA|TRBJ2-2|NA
CASSQVSGINTGELFF
TGCGCCAGCAGCCAAGTTAGCGGCATCAACACCGGGGAGCTGTTTTTT
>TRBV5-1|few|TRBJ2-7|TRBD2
CASSSVAGGPGEQYF
TGCGCCAGCAGCTCGGTAGCGGGAGGGCCTGGCGAGCAGTACTTC
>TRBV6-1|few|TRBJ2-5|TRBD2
CASRGLAGGEETQYF
TGTGCCAGCAGGGGACTAGCGGGAGGGGAAGAGACCCAGTACTTC
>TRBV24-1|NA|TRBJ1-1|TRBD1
CAILIAQGANTEAFF
TGTGCCATCCTCATCGCACAGGGGGCCAACACTGAAGCTTTCTTT
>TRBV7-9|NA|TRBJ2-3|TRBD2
CASSFRLAHTDTQYF
TGTGCCAGCAGCTTCCGACTAGCCCACACAGATACGCAGTATTTT
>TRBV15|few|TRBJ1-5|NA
CATSRDKGIGQPQHF
TGTGCCACCAGCAGAGATAAGGGAATCGGACAGCCCCAGCATTTT
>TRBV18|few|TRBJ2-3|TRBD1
CASSPTGVTDTQYF
TGTGCCAGCTCTCCGACAGGGGTGACAGATACGCAGTATTTT